This is a list of T cell receptor beta chains from one sample in a study of T cell repertoires in cytomegalovirus infection. Via MiXCR, TCRdb re-called the reads, giving one row per CDR3 protein. The table lists roughly 500,000 distinct CDR3 sequences, around 10% of them singletons. Sequenced material: PBMCs. The receptors originated from a human donor in good health (CMV status not recorded). Some clones in this sample may be carry-over from other donors' samples. Both conserved end residues are part of each CDR3.

>TRBV2|TRBJ2-1
CASSIDSSGSYNEQFF
>TRBV7-6|TRBJ2-3
CASSLPSGSTDTQYF
>TRBV29-1|TRBJ1-1
CSVEGLGAFF
>TRBV5-5|TRBJ2-3
CASSFDRGGTDTQYF
>TRBV5-1|TRBJ2-1
CASSSRGQAGNEQFF
>TRBV7-8|TRBJ2-5
CASSLSLQGGETQYF
>TRBV30|TRBJ1-2
CAWSAGGGSYGYTF
>TRBV2|TRBJ1-5
CASSRDRAVEPQHF
>TRBV5-1|TRBJ2-3
CASSLVQGSLRGTDTQYF
>TRBV6-6|TRBJ1-3
CASSYSDLLFGNTIYF
>TRBV24-1|TRBJ2-1
CATSDAGQADNEQFF
>TRBV20-1|TRBJ2-5
CSAEREDHQETQYF
>TRBV5-6|TRBJ1-2
CASSLVSNYYGYTF
>TRBV7-9|TRBJ1-2
CASSPEGPSGYTF
>TRBV12-3/TRBV12-4|TRBJ2-5
CASSIGQGVRETQYF
>TRBV28|TRBJ2-6
CASSLLGQAATSGANVLTF
>TRBV11-2|TRBJ2-2
CASRLQGLGLAGIGELFF
>TRBV19|TRBJ2-3
CASTTETTDTQYF
>TRBV29-1|TRBJ1-3
CSLSPTLSGNTIYF
>TRBV28|TRBJ2-2
CASSQRDRGGTGELFF
>TRBV7-2|TRBJ2-7
CASSLWYAAGGTVF
>TRBV7-2|TRBJ1-4
CASSFRDSTNEKLFF